The 25 T cell receptor beta chains reported below all come from one sample, sequenced in a study of CD8+ T cells in alopecia areata. RNA extraction was followed by reverse transcription into cDNA, which acted as the sequencing template. Sequencing was performed with immunoSEQ multiplex PCR; in TCRdb, only in-frame clones are kept and a portion is missing. The data hold about 290,000 clones, with 58% observed a single time. Treatment given: oral pan-JAK inhibitor, 5-10 mg twice daily. Sequencing was performed on CD4+ T cells sorted from blood, taken at week 24, from a patient treated with tofacitinib. The source is a human donor with alopecia areata.

This chain connects TRBV30 to TRBJ1-1; D perhaps matches TRBD1 (5 bases). Trimming cost V 2 bases and J 4 bases, with 17 bases left between them. Germline CDR1 GTSNPN, CDR2 SVGIG (reference sequence). The CDR3 is 15 amino acids. The CDR3 sequence: CAWSPHVPGGTEAFF. The CDR3 DNA is TGTGCCTGGAGTCCCCATGTGCCTGGGGGCACTGAAGCTTTCTTT.

The chain is built from TRBV5-1 and TRBJ2-3; 7 positions agree with TRBD2. This CDR3 contains 14 residues. Trimming took 4 bases from V and 3 from J; bases not matched to a gene: 5. Germline CDR1 and CDR2: SGHRS and YFSETQ. CDR3 amino acids: CASSRSLATDTQYF. The DNA for the CDR3 is TGCGCCAGCAGCAGATCACTAGCGACAGATACGCAGTATTTT.

The gene calls are TRBV5-4 and TRBJ2-7, with 10 bases matching TRBD1. Germline CDR1 and CDR2: SGHNT and YYREEE (reference sequence). V shed 3 bases, J shed 3 bases, and the junction held 3 bases outside the gene matches. This CDR3 region has 14 residues. The CDR3 region is CASSYRDRGYEQYF. The CDR3 DNA follows: TGTGCCAGCAGCTACCGGGACAGGGGCTACGAGCAGTACTTC.

This clone was seen more than once but under ten times. This chain joins TRBV4-3 and TRBJ2-3; D possibly corresponds to TRBD1 (6 bases). This CDR3 contains 14 residues. Germline assignment: CDR1 LGHNA and CDR2 YSLEER. The V and J ends lost 4 bases and 1 base respectively, with 9 bases between them. The CDR3 DNA follows: TGCGCCAGCAGCCTACAGGGAGGCACAGATACGCAGTATTTT. This codes for CASSLQGGTDTQYF.

The CDR3 is CASTRTGQETQYF. CDR3 DNA: TGTGCCAGCACCAGGACAGGTCAAGAGACCCAGTACTTC. This sequence joins TRBV6-5 and TRBJ2-5, with 7 nucleotides matching TRBD1. The CDR3 has 13 residues. CDR1 and CDR2 (germline): MNHEY, SVGAGI. After removal of 7 bases from V and 2 bases from J, the junction contained 4 bases not matched to a gene.

The chain has TRBV7-6 and TRBJ2-6; possible D gene TRBD2, 5 bases. This CDR3 comprises 16 residues. Trimming shortened V by 3 bases and J by 2 bases, and 11 bases separated the two germline ends. CDR1 SGHVS and CDR2 FNYEAQ come from the germline V gene. In DNA, the CDR3 is TGTGCCAGCAGCTTTTCGGCCGGGGCTGGGGCCAACGTCCTGACTTTC. This gives the protein CASSFSAGAGANVLTF.

This clone showed up just a few times. The chain uses TRBV5-1 and TRBJ2-1; 7 bases align to TRBD2. The CDR3 consists of 15 residues. Trimming cost V 1 base and J 5 bases; bases outside gene matches: 6. Per the germline V gene, CDR1 is SGHRS and CDR2 is YFSETQ. In nucleotides, the CDR3 is TGCGCCAGCAGCTTGTGGCGGGGGTCTCACAATGAGCAGTTCTTC. This translates into CASSLWRGSHNEQFF.

The V gene is TRBV7-9, the J gene TRBJ2-5; D call uncertain. Trimming took off 11 bases at V and 2 bases at J, with 15 bases between the two ends. The CDR3 runs to 13 residues. The germline CDR1 and CDR2 sequences are SEHNR and FQNEAQ (reference sequence). The CDR3 DNA reads TGTGCCGCAAATAGGGATTTTCAAGAGACCCAGTACTTC. This sequence encodes CAANRDFQETQYF.

The chain combines TRBV7-9 with TRBJ2-6; D possibly corresponds to TRBD1 (5 bases). The CDR3 consists of 18 residues. V was shortened by 2 bases and J by 0 bases, with 14 bases between the two germline ends. Germline V lookup: CDR1 SEHNR, CDR2 FQNEAQ (reference sequence). The CDR3, as DNA: TGTGCCAGCAGCTTAAAGGGCAGGGCGCTCTCTGGGGCCAACGTCCTGACTTTC. The encoded protein is CASSLKGRALSGANVLTF.

CDR3 DNA: TGCAGCGTTGATCTACGGACCTATGGCTACACCTTC. Protein: CSVDLRTYGYTF. The J gene is TRBJ1-2, the V gene TRBV29-1; no definite D call. V was shortened by 3 bases and J by 4 bases, with 9 bases between the two germline ends. The CDR3 is made up of 12 amino acids. Germline CDR1 reads SQVTM; CDR2 reads ANQGSEA.

This clone has only a few counts. The chain has TRBV30 and TRBJ2-2, with TRBD1 identical over 7 bases. CDR1 and CDR2 from the germline V gene are GTSNPN and SVGIG (reference sequence). The J segment lost 6 bases and the V segment lost 5 bases, leaving 9 bases of the junction unmatched. The CDR3 runs 14 residues. This CDR3 reads CAWGEDRPPGELFF. In nucleotides, the CDR3 is TGTGCCTGGGGTGAGGACAGGCCTCCCGGGGAGCTGTTTTTT.

The genes are TRBV29-1 and TRBJ2-3; D perhaps matches TRBD1 (6 bases). Deletions cut 5 bases from V and 0 bases from J, with 15 bases between. The CDR3 totals 15 residues. Germline loops: CDR1 SQVTM, CDR2 ANQGSEA. CDR3 amino acids: CSVRQARASTDTQYF. The CDR3 nucleotides are TGCAGCGTTAGACAGGCGAGGGCTAGCACAGATACGCAGTATTTT.

V and J are TRBV4-3 and TRBJ1-2, with no clear D. This CDR3 is 13 amino acids long. Trimming pared 2 bases from V and 3 bases from J, leaving 7 bases between. Germline CDR1 LGHNA, CDR2 YSLEER. CDR3 region: CASSQFRDYGYTF. CDR3 nucleotides: TGCGCCAGCAGCCAATTTAGGGACTATGGCTACACCTTC.

Comment on this clone: A read error is the likely source, as a far larger clone sits one nucleotide away. Other DNA sequences of this sample code for an identical CDR3. The chain carries TRBV6-5 and TRBJ1-5; D is uncertain. This CDR3 contains 14 residues. Germline V CDR1 and CDR2: MNHEY, SVGAGI. Deletions cut 5 bases from V and 1 base from J, with 9 bases between. CDR3 loop: CASSESGSNQPQHF. CDR3 nucleotides: TGTGCCAGCAGTGAGTCGGGGAGCAATCAGCCCCAGCATTTT.

This CDR3 reads CASSVTGGYYSGANVLTF. The CDR3 coding sequence is TGTGCCAGCAGCGTTACAGGGGGCTATTACTCTGGGGCCAACGTCCTGACTTTC. The chain uses TRBV9 and TRBJ2-6, with 9 bases aligning to TRBD1. The CDR3 has 18 amino acids. Looked up from germline, CDR1 is SGDLS and CDR2 is YYNGEE. Germline trimming cut 2 bases from V and 0 bases from J; bases unmatched to any gene: 6. Based on the CDR3 plus reference TRBV9 and TRBJ2-6, the full variable domain is DSGVTQTPKHLITATGQRVTLRCSPRSGDLSVYWYQQSLDQGLQFLIQYYNGEERAKGNILERFSAQQFPDLHSELNLSSLELGDSALYFCASSVTGGYYSGANVLTFGAGSRLTVL.

This chain joins TRBV5-6 and TRBJ2-7, with D maybe TRBD1 (6 bases). The CDR3 sequence is 14 residues long. Trimming left V 4 bases short and J 2 bases short, with 13 bases between. CDR1 is SGHDT and CDR2 is YYEEEE in the germline V gene. CDR3 in DNA: TGTGCCAGCAGCCGAGGAACAGGGACCTACGAGCAGTACTTC. It codes for CASSRGTGTYEQYF.

The V and J genes are TRBV30 and TRBJ1-1; 7 nucleotides line up with TRBD1. The V segment lost 5 bases and the J segment 3 bases; nucleotides outside the gene matches: 9. Germline CDR1 and CDR2: GTSNPN and SVGIG (reference sequence). This CDR3 contains 14 residues. The chain's CDR3 is CAWLGRGRDTEAFF. The CDR3 DNA follows: TGTGCCTGGCTCGGGAGGGGGCGCGACACTGAAGCTTTCTTT.

The chain combines TRBV7-2 with TRBJ2-6, with D tentatively TRBD1 (6 bases). This CDR3 contains 16 residues. Per germline, CDR1 SGHTA and CDR2 FQGNSA. V was clipped by 7 bases and J by 3 bases, with 16 bases between them. The CDR3 DNA reads as TGTGCCAGCACCGAGAACAGGGCAGATGGGGCCAACGTCCTGACTTTC. As protein: CASTENRADGANVLTF.

CDR3 DNA sequence: TGTGCCAGCAGCTCAAGAGGGAGGGAGACCCAGTACTTC. It is translated as CASSSRGRETQYF. The J gene is TRBJ2-5, the V gene TRBV7-9, with D maybe TRBD2 (6 bases). Germline CDR1 SEHNR, CDR2 FQNEAQ (reference sequence). V was trimmed by 4 bases and J by 5 bases, leaving 11 bases between them. This CDR3 spans 13 amino acids.

The chain couples TRBV28 to TRBJ2-3; 8 bases are a match to TRBD2. Losses at the gene ends were 5 bases for V and 6 bases for J; bases not matched to a gene: 13. Germline V gene sequence: CDR1 MDHEN, CDR2 SYDVKM. The CDR3 runs to 16 residues. This chain's CDR3 is CASSIRFSGTADTQYF. Here the CDR3 DNA reads TGTGCCAGCAGTATCCGGTTTAGCGGGACGGCGGATACGCAGTATTTT.

The chain is built from TRBV4-1 and TRBJ2-7, with 9 nucleotides matching TRBD1. This CDR3 has 15 residues. V trimming: 2 bases; J trimming: 3 bases; junction bases outside the gene matches: 5. Germline V CDR1 and CDR2: MGHRA, YSYEKL. For the CDR3, the DNA is TGCGCCAGCAGCCAAACCCGGGACAGGGACTACGAGCAGTACTTC. Amino acids: CASSQTRDRDYEQYF.

The chain joins TRBV9 to TRBJ2-7, with D perhaps assigned TRBD1 or TRBD2 (5 bases each). CDR3 length: 14 residues. The germline gives CDR1 SGDLS, CDR2 YYNGEE. V was cut by 0 bases and J by 6 bases, with 13 bases left in between. The CDR3 protein is CASSVGRDPLEQYF. CDR3 sequence (DNA): TGTGCCAGCAGCGTAGGCAGGGACCCCCTCGAGCAGTACTTC.

This rearrangement joins TRBV30 to TRBJ2-3; 8 positions agree with TRBD2. Germline V gene lookup returns CDR1 GTSNPN and CDR2 SVGIG (reference sequence). There are 15 residues in the CDR3. Germline trimming cut 0 bases from V and 7 bases from J; bases unmatched to any gene: 9. The CDR3 bases are TGTGCCTGGAGTGTACCCGGGGGGGCCGTTAATACGCAGTATTTT. Amino acids: CAWSVPGGAVNTQYF. Full variable domain (remainder filled in from reference TRBV30 and TRBJ2-3): SQTIHQWPATLVQPVGSPLSLECTVEGTSNPNLYWYRQAAGRGLQLLFYSVGIGQISSEVPQNLSASRPQDRQFILSSKKLLLSDSGFYLCAWSVPGGAVNTQYFGPGTRLTVL.

The rearrangement joins TRBV30 to TRBJ2-7, with TRBD1 matching over 8 bases. V dropped 2 bases and J dropped 4; count of bases not matched to a gene: 7. Germline lookup yields CDR1 GTSNPN and CDR2 SVGIG (reference sequence). The CDR3 is 14 amino acids. The CDR3 here is CAWSSRDRIYEQYF. CDR3 coding DNA: TGTGCCTGGAGTTCGCGGGACAGGATTTACGAGCAGTACTTC.

The rearrangement links TRBV5-6 to TRBJ1-5, with 10 bases identical to TRBD1. This CDR3 is 15 amino acids long. With 4 bases clipped from V and 2 bases from J, the junction kept 3 bases outside the gene matches. The germline V gene encodes CDR1 SGHDT and CDR2 YYEEEE. The CDR3 reads CASSLGTGGNQPQHF. The CDR3 region has the DNA TGTGCCAGCAGCCTCGGGACAGGGGGCAATCAGCCCCAGCATTTT.